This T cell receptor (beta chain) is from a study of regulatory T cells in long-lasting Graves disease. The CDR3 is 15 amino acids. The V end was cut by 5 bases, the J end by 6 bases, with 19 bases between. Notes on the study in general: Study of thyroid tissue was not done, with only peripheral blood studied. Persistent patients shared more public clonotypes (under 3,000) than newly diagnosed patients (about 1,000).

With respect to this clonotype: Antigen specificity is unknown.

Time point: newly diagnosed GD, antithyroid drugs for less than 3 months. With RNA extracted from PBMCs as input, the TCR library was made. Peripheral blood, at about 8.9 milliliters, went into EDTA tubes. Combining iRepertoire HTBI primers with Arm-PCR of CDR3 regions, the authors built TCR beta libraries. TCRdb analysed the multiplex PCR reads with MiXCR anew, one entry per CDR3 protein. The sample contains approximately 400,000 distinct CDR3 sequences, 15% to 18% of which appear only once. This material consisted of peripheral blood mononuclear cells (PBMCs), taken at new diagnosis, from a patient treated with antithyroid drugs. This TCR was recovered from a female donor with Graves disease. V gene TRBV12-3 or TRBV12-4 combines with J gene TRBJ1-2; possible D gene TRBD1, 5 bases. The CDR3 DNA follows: TGTGCCAGCAGTCGATTCCTCGGGACGTTTAATGGCTACACCTTC. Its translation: CASSRFLGTFNGYTF.